This T cell receptor (beta chain) emerged from a study of cytotoxic CD8 clonotypes in ibrutinib-treated CLL. Study-wide results and limits: An increase in clonality occurred at ibrutinib response, followed by a return toward baseline at progression. Baseline clonality, higher than in age-matched healthy donors, tracked circulating CD8+ T-cell counts.

Generated by immunoSEQ multiplex PCR, the TCRdb table keeps only in-frame clones and is missing some. The data show 45,000 to 50,000 clones, more than 45% seen once. Worth noting for this clone: Its antigen is currently unknown.

In germline, CDR1 is MGHRA, CDR2 YSYEKL. The CDR3 totals 14 residues. The V end lost 4 bases, the J end lost 3 bases, and 13 bases lay between the germline ends. The chain uses TRBV4-1 and TRBJ2-7; the D gene is possibly TRBD1 (6 bases). This clonotype was obtained from a human donor with chronic lymphocytic leukemia. Specimen: PBMCs, collected after 12 months of ibrutinib treatment. The CDR3: CASSPEVGGYEQYF. The CDR3 bases are TGCGCCAGCAGCCCCGAGGTAGGGGGCTACGAGCAGTACTTC.